One sample yielded the 18 T cell receptor beta chains listed below, sequenced in a study of CD4 T cells in relation to SARS-CoV-2 and coronaviruses. The repertoire was sequenced with immunoSEQ multiplex PCR; TCRdb's copy has only in-frame clones and lacks some. The table lists about 54,000 clones, roughly 94% of them singletons. Sequencing was done on a sample of naive CD4+ T cells from PBMCs. Sample subset: naive CD4+ T cells isolated by negative enrichment. The receptors here all came from an adult with COVID-19.

V is TRBV2 and J is TRBJ2-1; D is tentatively TRBD1 or TRBD2 (5 bases each). Germline CDR1 reads SNHLY; CDR2 reads FYNNEI. The CDR3 spans 16 residues. V was clipped by 4 bases and J by 0 bases, with 13 bases between them. In DNA, the CDR3 is TGTGCCAGCAGTGGGGGGACGGGAAACTCCTACAATGAGCAGTTCTTC. Encoded protein: CASSGGTGNSYNEQFF.

The gene calls are TRBV6-7 and TRBJ1-2, with 7 bases matching TRBD1. TRBV6-7 is known as an ORF, though its function is uncertain. The CDR3 totals 20 residues. The V gene end was trimmed by 0 bases and the J gene end by 0 bases; junction bases not matched to a gene: 16. The CDR3 coding sequence is TGTGCCAGCAGTTACTCGGCCCCGGCGTATAGGGGGCCTCCTAACTATGGCTACACCTTC. It is translated as CASSYSAPAYRGPPNYGYTF.

The chain is built from TRBV6-5 and TRBJ1-3; no firm D call. Germline assignment: CDR1 MNHEY and CDR2 SVGAGI. Trimming cost V 8 bases and J 1 base, with 6 bases left between them. The length of the CDR3 is 12 residues. The CDR3 loop reads CASGSSGNTIYF. The CDR3 region has the DNA TGTGCCAGCGGGAGTTCTGGAAACACCATATATTTT.

This clone was detected a few times. The chain joins TRBV2 to TRBJ2-7; D may be TRBD2 (6 bases). The CDR3 runs 13 residues. In germline, CDR1 is SNHLY, CDR2 FYNNEI. V was clipped by 8 bases and J by 6 bases, with 17 bases between them. In DNA, the CDR3 is TGTGCCAGCTCACCCGTCCCAGCGGGCGAGCAGTACTTC. Translation gives CASSPVPAGEQYF.

In this sample, this clone turned up once. This rearrangement joins TRBV7-9 to TRBJ2-1, with TRBD2 matching 7 bases. The CDR3 sequence is 17 residues long. V dropped 3 bases and J dropped 10; count of bases not matched to a gene: 18. Germline lookup yields CDR1 SEHNR and CDR2 FQNEAQ (reference sequence). Here the CDR3 DNA reads TGTGCCAGCAGCTTGAGTAGTGGGGCGGGAGATGGAAGGGAGCAGTTCTTC. Translating it yields CASSLSSGAGDGREQFF.

The chain couples TRBV12-3 or TRBV12-4 to TRBJ2-3; D remains unclear. The V end was cut by 3 bases, the J end by 6 bases, with 4 bases between. This CDR3 contains 11 residues. The CDR3 here is CASSFKDTQYF. Written as DNA, the CDR3 is TGTGCCAGCAGTTTTAAGGATACGCAGTATTTT.

This clone was observed once. The chain has TRBV28 and TRBJ2-1, with 8 bases fitting TRBD2. V shed 3 bases and J 4 bases; nucleotides not matched to a gene: 5. The CDR3 covers 15 residues. In germline, CDR1 is MDHEN, CDR2 SYDVKM. The CDR3 loop is CASSLPGLAYNEQFF. The CDR3 DNA follows: TGTGCCAGCAGTTTGCCAGGACTAGCTTACAATGAGCAGTTCTTC.

This clone showed up just once. The chain couples TRBV12-3 or TRBV12-4 to TRBJ2-4; maybe TRBD1 (5 bases). Trimming removed 6 bases at V and 3 bases at J, with 9 bases between. This CDR3 region has 13 residues. CDR3 loop: CASSQGIKNIQYF. DNA for the CDR3: TGTGCCAGCAGCCAGGGTATCAAAAACATTCAGTACTTC.

This chain links TRBV2 with TRBJ1-3; no definite D call. Germline V CDR1 and CDR2: SNHLY, FYNNEI. CDR3 length: 15 amino acids. Trimming removed 7 bases from V and 1 base from J, with 14 bases in between. The CDR3 region is CASTMTLSSGNTIYF. The CDR3 DNA reads as TGTGCCAGCACTATGACGCTATCGTCTGGAAACACCATATATTTT. Full variable domain (missing parts from reference TRBV2 and TRBJ1-3): EPEVTQTPSHQVTQMGQEVILRCVPISNHLYFYWYRQILGQKVEFLVSFYNNEISEKSEIFDDQFSVERPDGSNFTLKIRSTKLEDSAMYFCASTMTLSSGNTIYFGEGSWLTVV.

This clone appeared once. This sequence joins TRBV11-2 and TRBJ2-2; D not resolved. The CDR3 is 15 residues long. V shed 5 bases and J shed 0 bases, with 10 bases lying between them. The V gene's germline CDR1 is SGHAT and CDR2 FQNNGV. CDR3 sequence: CASSKTVTNTGELFF. The CDR3 DNA reads as TGTGCCAGCAGCAAGACGGTTACGAACACCGGGGAGCTGTTTTTT.

The chain employs TRBV15 and TRBJ2-1; D call uncertain. Per germline, CDR1 LNHNV and CDR2 YYDKDF (reference sequence). The CDR3 totals 16 residues. The ends were cut back, 0 bases at V and 4 bases at J, with 13 bases in the middle. The CDR3 sequence is CATSRDPRWGYNEQFF. The CDR3 bases are TGTGCCACCAGCAGAGATCCCAGGTGGGGTTACAATGAGCAGTTCTTC.

The rearrangement uses TRBV27 and TRBJ1-1; D is uncertain. Trimming removed 3 bases at V and 6 bases at J, with 14 bases between. Germline CDR1 and CDR2: MNHEY and SMNVEV (reference sequence). The CDR3 runs 14 residues. This chain's CDR3 is CASSFLPNLAEAFF. CDR3 nucleotides: TGTGCCAGCAGTTTCCTTCCGAATCTGGCTGAAGCTTTCTTT.

The V gene is TRBV2, the J gene TRBJ1-2; 7 bases align to TRBD1. The CDR3 sequence is 13 residues long. The germline V gene encodes CDR1 SNHLY and CDR2 FYNNEI. V gave up 4 bases and J gave up 8 bases; unmatched junction bases: 7. The CDR3 spells CASSAEGGGGYTF. DNA for the CDR3: TGTGCCAGCAGTGCAGAGGGAGGGGGCGGCTACACCTTC.

This chain uses TRBV5-1 with TRBJ2-1; 12 nucleotides agree with TRBD2. The junction had 8 bases not matched to a gene; V was cut back by 5 bases and J by 5 bases. The CDR3 covers 16 residues. CDR1 and CDR2 (germline): SGHRS, YFSETQ. CDR3 DNA sequence: TGCGCCAGCAGAGGTTACCTAGCGGGGGGGCACAATGAGCAGTTCTTC. This encodes CASRGYLAGGHNEQFF.

The chain links TRBV21-1 to TRBJ2-1; TRBD2 is the table's D call and was not checked against the DNA. TRBV21-1 is described as a pseudogene. The CDR3 loop spans 12 amino acids. CDR3 bases: TGTGCCAGCAGCAAAATTAGGACTAAGCAGTTCTTC. Amino acids: CASSKIRTKQFF.

The chain employs TRBV4-1 and TRBJ2-1; D gene uncertain. V shed 1 base and J shed 6 bases, with 13 bases lying between them. Germline V lookup: CDR1 MGHRA, CDR2 YSYEKL. The CDR3 is 15 residues long. CDR3 in DNA: TGCGCCAGCAGCCAAGGCCGACCCGCGCGCAATGAGCAGTTCTTC. It codes for CASSQGRPARNEQFF.

The rearrangement joins TRBV6-6 to TRBJ2-1; D may correspond to TRBD1 or TRBD2 (5 bases each). The CDR3 has 15 amino acids. Germline CDR1 is MNHNY and CDR2 is SVGAGI (reference sequence). The germline V and J ends were trimmed by 2 bases and 2 bases, with 10 bases remaining between them. The CDR3 DNA reads TGTGCCAGCAGTTACGCCGGGACCACCTACAATGAGCAGTTCTTC. This translates into CASSYAGTTYNEQFF.

The rearrangement uses TRBV6-2 or TRBV6-3 and TRBJ2-7; the D is unclear. CDR1 and CDR2 from the germline V gene are MNHEY and SVGEGT. Trimming left V 5 bases short and J 3 bases short, with 14 bases between. The CDR3 loop spans 14 amino acids. The CDR3, as DNA: TGTGCCAGCAGTACCCAGACCGGTTTCTACGAGCAGTACTTC. Its translation: CASSTQTGFYEQYF.